This TCR beta chain was captured by sequencing in a study of beta chain features in type 1 diabetes listed by TCRdb under 2018. With regard to the full study: No differences in mean age, gender distribution, total cell number or subset yield were found between patients and healthy donors. Regulatory and stem cell-like memory subsets were isolated from only 8 patients and about eight healthy donors, whereas naive and central memory subsets came from all 28 donors. In the study, TCRB repertoires of sorted circulating CD4+ T cell subsets from recently diagnosed type 1 diabetes patients were compared with those of matched healthy donors. A total of approximately 100,000,000 sorted cells were examined across all samples, and the number of cells per subset was strongly correlated with RNA yield. The study at large found these results: Naive, central memory and regulatory TCRB repertoires appeared more similar among patients than among healthy donors. Fewer insertions and more nucleotide deletions at VDJ recombination sites were observed in patients with type 1 diabetes, implying thymic rearrangement abnormalities. PCR might favor shorter templates, but patient and control samples were amplified and corrected together, so any skew would affect both groups equally. HLA sub-analyses involved small numbers of individuals, so any influence of HLA type on TCRB rearrangement remained unresolved. Sequencing cDNA rather than genomic DNA could over-represent highly expressing activated cells, although activation and CD3 levels did not differ between groups. Type 1 diabetes patients showed a moderate but significant shortening of TCRB CDR3 length in all four CD4+ subsets.

Each donor gave one peripheral blood draw, averaging around 0.11 L, which was collected into heparinised tubes. Using a panel that included CD45RO, CCR7, CD25, CD127, CD95 and CD27, naive, central memory, regulatory and stem cell-like memory CD4+ T cells were sorted on a BD FACSAria II. Purity was above 98% for every sorted population. PBMCs were isolated right away by Lymphoprep density gradient centrifugation and were stained directly, without culture. So that batch effects would be minimized, each experiment stained and sorted samples in pairs, pairing one healthy donor with one patient. All of the isolated RNA was reverse transcribed with the High Capacity cDNA Reverse Transcription Kit, so expressed TCRB transcripts were sequenced. Naive, central memory and regulatory T cell samples underwent deep immunoSEQ sequencing, averaging around 3.9 million total reads per sample. After sorted cells were lysed in RLT buffer, RNA was extracted with DNase-treated RNeasy Micro or Mini kits, with the choice depending on cell number. To prevent cross-contamination, each cell subset was processed individually, whereas patient and healthy donor samples were processed jointly. Using the immunoSEQ multiplex PCR, TCRB sequences were amplified from cDNA into 87-bp fragments spanning the CDR3 region. Sequencing of the amplicons was performed on the Illumina HiSeq platform. The authors' pipeline ran thus. Synthetic template baselines were used to correct PCR bias computationally, reads within Hamming distance 2 were collapsed together, and singletons that could not be merged were discarded. Reads were aligned against IMGT so that V, D and J genes, CDR3 length and insertions or deletions at six rearrangement sites could be assigned. Clonotype counts were normalized to sorted cell number within each subset before computing true diversity and Gini coefficients with the tcR R package. The overlap coefficient, calculated on TCRB nucleotide sequences, was used to measure repertoire sharing. TCRdb stores this immuneACCESS table with in-frame sequences only. Part of the clones is absent; in the studies checked, under half of the shortfall reflects unresolved V genes, and no reason is known for the rest. That table gives V, J and clone size, and the DNA gave D and trimming. Within this sample are about 150,000 clones, with 9% to 10% of them counted one time only. Around 0.64% of the sample belongs to the ten largest clones.

Trimming removed 6 bases from V and 1 base from J; the gene matches leave 2 bases unexplained. The CDR3 has 13 amino acids, counting the end cysteine and phenylalanine. CDR3 DNA only is kept here, 39 bases in frame from base 1. CDR1 and CDR2, per the germline V gene, are LGHNT and FRNRAP. The table lists this clone with a few counts. Its antigen is unknown. Per-base qualities were not stored, and no clone one base away is much larger. This receptor was taken from a woman in her thirties with type 1 diabetes. The rearrangement combines TRBV12-5 with TRBJ2-5; 7 of the junction bases match TRBD2. The sample taken for sequencing was central memory CD4+ T cells from blood. The base sequence is TGTGCTAGTGGACCTAGCGGCCAAGAGACCCAGTACTTC. This codes for CASGPSGQETQYF.